This record concerns one TCR beta chain sequence. The clone's antigen remains unknown. Base qualities are not provided; no much larger clone lies one nucleotide away. The germline V gene gives CDR1 as MNHEY and CDR2 as SVGAGI. V is cut by 4 bases and J by 0 bases, and the space between the germline ends is 10 bases. CDR3 length: 14 amino acids, cysteine to phenylalanine. This entry keeps only the CDR3 DNA: 42 bases, framed from base 1. The data derive from a study of yellow fever vaccine responses in identical twins (dated by TCRdb to the late 2010s). Concerning the study at large: The study precisely tracked vaccine-responding T cell clones in identical twins.

The paper as a whole reports these results and caveats: According to the authors, the vaccine-induced T cell response in identical twins seemed to be partly convergent and partly specific to each individual.

The library relied on RT-PCR. This sample was sequenced with an Illumina HiSeq 2500. Clones were called with MiXCR by TCRdb after fastp trimmed the public reads at Q25, and only in-frame beta chains were retained. All rows with the same CDR3 protein become a single entry with the most common DNA and genes. This sample comprises some 2,200 distinct CDR3 sequences, approximately 7% of them detected only once. The top ten hold 4.1% of the sample. This receptor chain uses TRBV6-5 and TRBJ2-7; the D region possibly corresponds to TRBD1 (5 bases align). This specimen consisted of T cells from blood (PBMCs), unsorted or a sorted subset (not recorded which), obtained 2 to 3 years after vaccination. The sequence came from a woman between 18 and 30 years old who received the yellow fever vaccine. Donor details come from another sample of the same person, matched by shared clones. The CDR3 protein sequence reads: CASSLNRNSYEQYF. The bases read TGTGCCAGCAGTTTAAACAGGAACTCCTACGAGCAGTACTTC.